This T cell receptor beta chain was recorded in a study of chronic HIV infection and antiretroviral therapy. TCRdb independently ran MiXCR on the 5' RACE reads; one entry per CDR3 protein. The data hold about 38,000 distinct CDR3 sequences, with about 8.9% observed a single time. V shed 5 bases, J shed 1 base, and the junction held 4 bases outside the gene matches. Germline-derived CDR1 and CDR2 are SQVTM and ANQGSEA. The CDR3 runs to 13 residues. The sequence was collected from an adult who had HIV and had not received antiretroviral therapy, or was an uninfected healthy control (not recorded which). The V and J genes are TRBV29-1 and TRBJ1-1; TRBD1 matches 7 bases. Sequenced sample: peripheral blood. The CDR3 protein is CSVQTGTNTEAFF. The DNA for the CDR3 is TGCAGCGTTCAGACAGGGACGAACACTGAAGCTTTCTTT.